This T cell receptor beta chain derives from a study of blood T cell repertoires in COVID-19. The CDR3 has 15 amino acids. Source study methods: Quantification of nucleated cells was approximated via reference gene primer amplification. The repertoire was sequenced with immunoSEQ multiplex PCR; TCRdb's copy has only in-frame clones and lacks some. V, J and clone size reflect that table, while D and trimming were determined from the DNA. The data hold approximately 160,000 clones, with around 80% observed a single time. This clone was observed a handful of times. Sequenced: peripheral blood. This receptor was obtained from a man aged 55 to 69 with active or convalescent COVID-19. The chain recombines TRBV1 with TRBJ2-7; TRBD1, as called in the table, went unchecked against the DNA. TRBV1 is reported as a pseudogene. CDR3 coding DNA: TGCACCAGCAGCCAACCGGGACAGAACTCCTACGAGCAGTACTTC. It yields the protein CTSSQPGQNSYEQYF.